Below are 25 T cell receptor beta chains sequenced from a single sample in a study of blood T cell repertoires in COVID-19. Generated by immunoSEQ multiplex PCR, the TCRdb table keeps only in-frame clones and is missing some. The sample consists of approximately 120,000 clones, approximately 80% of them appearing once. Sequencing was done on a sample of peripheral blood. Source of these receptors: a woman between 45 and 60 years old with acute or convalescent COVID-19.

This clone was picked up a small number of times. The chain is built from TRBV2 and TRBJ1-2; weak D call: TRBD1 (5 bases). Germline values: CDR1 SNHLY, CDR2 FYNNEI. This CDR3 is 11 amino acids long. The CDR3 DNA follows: TGTGCTTTGGCAGGGAACTATGGCTACACCTTC. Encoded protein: CALAGNYGYTF.

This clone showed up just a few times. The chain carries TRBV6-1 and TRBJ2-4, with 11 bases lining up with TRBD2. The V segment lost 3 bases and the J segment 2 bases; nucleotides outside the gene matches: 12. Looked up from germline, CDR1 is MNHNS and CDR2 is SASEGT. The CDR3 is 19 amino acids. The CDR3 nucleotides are TGTGCCAGCAGTGAGGATCAGTTAACTAGCGGGAGATCCAAAAACATTCAGTACTTC. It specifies CASSEDQLTSGRSKNIQYF.

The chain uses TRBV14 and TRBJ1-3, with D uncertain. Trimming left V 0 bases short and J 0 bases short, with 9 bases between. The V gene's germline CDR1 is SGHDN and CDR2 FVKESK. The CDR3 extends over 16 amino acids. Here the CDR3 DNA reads TGTGCCAGCAGCCAAGATCTTGTCAGCTCTGGAAACACCATATATTTT. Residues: CASSQDLVSSGNTIYF.

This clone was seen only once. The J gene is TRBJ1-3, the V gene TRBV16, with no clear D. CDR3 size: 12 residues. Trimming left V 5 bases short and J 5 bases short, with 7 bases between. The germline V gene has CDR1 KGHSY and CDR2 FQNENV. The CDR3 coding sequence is TGTGCCAGCAGCAAAAATAGAAACACCATATATTTT. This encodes CASSKNRNTIYF.

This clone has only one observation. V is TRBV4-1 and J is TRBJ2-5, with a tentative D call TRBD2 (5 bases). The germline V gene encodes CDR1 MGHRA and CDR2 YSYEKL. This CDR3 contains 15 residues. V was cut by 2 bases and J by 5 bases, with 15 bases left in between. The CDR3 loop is CASSQRYGDWETQYF. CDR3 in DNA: TGCGCCAGCAGCCAAAGGTACGGGGATTGGGAGACCCAGTACTTC.

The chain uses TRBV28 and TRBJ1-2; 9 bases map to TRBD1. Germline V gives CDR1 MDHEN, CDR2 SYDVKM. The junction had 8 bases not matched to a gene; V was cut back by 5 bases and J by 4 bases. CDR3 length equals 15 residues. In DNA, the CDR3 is TGTGCCAGCAGTCCAACAGGGGGCGCCTCCTATGGCTACACCTTC. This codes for CASSPTGGASYGYTF.

The CDR3 DNA is TGTGCCAGCCGACAGTTCGTAGCGGGTAAAGATACGCAGTATTTT. As protein: CASRQFVAGKDTQYF. This chain uses TRBV6-5 with TRBJ2-3; 7 bases are a match to TRBD2. The J segment lost 5 bases and the V segment lost 8 bases, leaving 13 bases of the junction unmatched. This CDR3 spans 15 amino acids. Germline lookup yields CDR1 MNHEY and CDR2 SVGAGI.

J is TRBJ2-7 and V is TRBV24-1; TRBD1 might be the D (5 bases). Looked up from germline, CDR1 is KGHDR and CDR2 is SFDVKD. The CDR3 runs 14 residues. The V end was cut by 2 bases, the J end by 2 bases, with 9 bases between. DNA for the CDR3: TGTGCCACCAGTGATTCAGGGTCCGCCTACGAGCAGTACTTC. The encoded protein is CATSDSGSAYEQYF.

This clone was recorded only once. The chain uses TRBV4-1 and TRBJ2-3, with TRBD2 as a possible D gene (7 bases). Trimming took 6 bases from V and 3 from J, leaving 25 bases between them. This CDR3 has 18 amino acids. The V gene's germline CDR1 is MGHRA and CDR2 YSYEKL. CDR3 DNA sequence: TGCGCCAGCAGTCGAATAGCCGGGGGCGGGAGTCGGACAGATACGCAGTATTTT. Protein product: CASSRIAGGGSRTDTQYF.

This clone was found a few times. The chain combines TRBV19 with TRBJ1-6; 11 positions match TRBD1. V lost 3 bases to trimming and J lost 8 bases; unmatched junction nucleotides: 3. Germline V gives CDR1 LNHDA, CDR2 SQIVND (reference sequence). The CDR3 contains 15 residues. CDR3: CASSIPGQGDSPLHF. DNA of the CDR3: TGTGCCAGTAGTATTCCGGGACAGGGGGATTCACCCCTCCACTTT.

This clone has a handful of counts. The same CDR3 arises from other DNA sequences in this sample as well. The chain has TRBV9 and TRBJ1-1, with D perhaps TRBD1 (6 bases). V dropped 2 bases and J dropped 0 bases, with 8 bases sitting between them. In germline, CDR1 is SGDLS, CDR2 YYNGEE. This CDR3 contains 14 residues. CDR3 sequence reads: CASSVGQMNTEAFF. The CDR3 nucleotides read TGTGCCAGCAGCGTTGGACAGATGAACACTGAAGCTTTCTTT.

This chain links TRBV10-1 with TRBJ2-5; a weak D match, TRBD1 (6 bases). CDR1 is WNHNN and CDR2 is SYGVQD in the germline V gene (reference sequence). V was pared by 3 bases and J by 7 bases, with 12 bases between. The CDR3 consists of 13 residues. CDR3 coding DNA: TGCGCCAGCAGTGACCAGGGGACGGCGACCCAGTACTTC. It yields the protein CASSDQGTATQYF.

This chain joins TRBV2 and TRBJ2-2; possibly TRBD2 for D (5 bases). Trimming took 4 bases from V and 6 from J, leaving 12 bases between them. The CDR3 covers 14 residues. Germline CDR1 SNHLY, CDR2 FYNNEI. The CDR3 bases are TGTGCCAGCAGTGGTTGGCGGGTGGCCGGGGAGCTGTTTTTT. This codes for CASSGWRVAGELFF.

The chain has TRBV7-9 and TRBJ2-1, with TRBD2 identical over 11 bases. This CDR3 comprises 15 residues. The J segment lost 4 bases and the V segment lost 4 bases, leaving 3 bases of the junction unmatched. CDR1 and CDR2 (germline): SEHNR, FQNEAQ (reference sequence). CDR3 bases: TGTGCCAGCAGCTCGACTAGCGGGGAATACAATGAGCAGTTCTTC. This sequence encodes CASSSTSGEYNEQFF.

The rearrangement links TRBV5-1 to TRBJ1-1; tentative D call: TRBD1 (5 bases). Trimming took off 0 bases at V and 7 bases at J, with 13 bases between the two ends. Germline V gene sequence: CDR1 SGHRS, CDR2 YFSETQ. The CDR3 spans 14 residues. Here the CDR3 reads CASSLAGQGSEAFF. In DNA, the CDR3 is TGCGCCAGCAGCTTGGCCGGGCAGGGCAGTGAAGCTTTCTTT.

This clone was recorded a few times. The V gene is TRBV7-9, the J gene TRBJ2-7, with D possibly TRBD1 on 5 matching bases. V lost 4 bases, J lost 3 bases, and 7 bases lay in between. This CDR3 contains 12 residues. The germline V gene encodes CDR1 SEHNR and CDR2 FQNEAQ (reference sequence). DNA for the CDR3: TGTGCCAGCAGCTCAACAGGCTACGAGCAGTACTTC. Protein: CASSSTGYEQYF.

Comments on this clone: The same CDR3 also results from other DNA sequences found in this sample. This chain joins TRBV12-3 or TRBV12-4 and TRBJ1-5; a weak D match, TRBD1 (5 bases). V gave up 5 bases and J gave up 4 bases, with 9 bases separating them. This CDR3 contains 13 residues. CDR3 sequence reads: CASSLTANQPQHF. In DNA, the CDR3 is TGTGCCAGCAGTCTGACAGCGAATCAGCCCCAGCATTTT.

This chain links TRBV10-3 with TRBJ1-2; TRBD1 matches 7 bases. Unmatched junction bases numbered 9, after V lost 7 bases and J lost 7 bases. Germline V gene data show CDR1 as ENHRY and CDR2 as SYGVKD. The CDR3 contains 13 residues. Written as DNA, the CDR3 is TGTGCCATCAACTCGGACAGGACCCTTGGCTACACCTTC. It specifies CAINSDRTLGYTF.

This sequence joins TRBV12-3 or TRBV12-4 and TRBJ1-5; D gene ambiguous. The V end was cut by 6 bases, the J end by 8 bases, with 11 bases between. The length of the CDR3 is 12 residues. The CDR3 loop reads CASSVAIEPQHF. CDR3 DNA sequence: TGTGCCAGCAGCGTTGCGATTGAGCCCCAGCATTTT.

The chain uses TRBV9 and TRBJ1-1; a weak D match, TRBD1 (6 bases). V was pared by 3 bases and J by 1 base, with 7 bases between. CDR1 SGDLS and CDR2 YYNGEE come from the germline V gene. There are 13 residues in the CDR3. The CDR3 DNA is TGTGCCAGCAGCGGACAGGCGAACACTGAAGCTTTCTTT. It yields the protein CASSGQANTEAFF.

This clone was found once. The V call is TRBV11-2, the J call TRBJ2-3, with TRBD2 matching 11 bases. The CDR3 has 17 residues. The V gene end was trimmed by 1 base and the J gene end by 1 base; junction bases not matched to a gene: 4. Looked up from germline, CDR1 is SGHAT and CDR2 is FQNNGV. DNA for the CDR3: TGTGCCAGCAGCTTAGGGACGGGACTAGCGGGCACAGATACGCAGTATTTT. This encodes CASSLGTGLAGTDTQYF.

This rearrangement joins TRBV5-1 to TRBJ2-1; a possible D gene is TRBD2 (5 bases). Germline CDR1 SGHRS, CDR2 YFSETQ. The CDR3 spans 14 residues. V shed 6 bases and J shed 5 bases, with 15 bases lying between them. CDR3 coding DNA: TGCGCCAGCACCTCCGGAGCGGATAACAATGAGCAGTTCTTC. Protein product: CASTSGADNNEQFF.

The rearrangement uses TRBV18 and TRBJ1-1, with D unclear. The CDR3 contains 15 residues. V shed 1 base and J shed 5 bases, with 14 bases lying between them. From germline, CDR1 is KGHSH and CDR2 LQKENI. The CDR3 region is CASSPQRAGRTEAFF. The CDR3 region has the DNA TGTGCCAGCTCACCACAGAGGGCGGGAAGAACTGAAGCTTTCTTT.

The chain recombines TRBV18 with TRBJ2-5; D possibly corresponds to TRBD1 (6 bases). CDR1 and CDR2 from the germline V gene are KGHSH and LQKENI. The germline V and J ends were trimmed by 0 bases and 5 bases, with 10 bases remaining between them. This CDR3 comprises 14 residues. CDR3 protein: CASSPPGQSETQYF. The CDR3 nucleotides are TGTGCCAGCTCACCACCGGGACAATCGGAGACCCAGTACTTC.

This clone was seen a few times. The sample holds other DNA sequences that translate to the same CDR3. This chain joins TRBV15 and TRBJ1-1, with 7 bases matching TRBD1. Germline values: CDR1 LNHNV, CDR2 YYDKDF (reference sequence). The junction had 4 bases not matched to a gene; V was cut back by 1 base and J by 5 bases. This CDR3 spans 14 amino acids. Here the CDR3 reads CATSRGQGGTEAFF. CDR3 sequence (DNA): TGTGCCACCAGCAGAGGACAGGGTGGGACTGAAGCTTTCTTT.